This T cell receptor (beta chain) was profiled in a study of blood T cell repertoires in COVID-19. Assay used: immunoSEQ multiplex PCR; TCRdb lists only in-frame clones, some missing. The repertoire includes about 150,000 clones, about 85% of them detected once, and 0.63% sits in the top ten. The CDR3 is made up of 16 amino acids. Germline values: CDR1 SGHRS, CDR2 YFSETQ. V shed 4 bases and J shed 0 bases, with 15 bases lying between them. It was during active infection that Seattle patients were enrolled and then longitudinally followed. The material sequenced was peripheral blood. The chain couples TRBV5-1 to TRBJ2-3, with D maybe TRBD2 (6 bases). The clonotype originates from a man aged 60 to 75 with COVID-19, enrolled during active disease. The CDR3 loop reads CASSTGASASTDTQYF. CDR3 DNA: TGCGCCAGCAGCACCGGCGCTAGCGCTAGCACAGATACGCAGTATTTT.